This T cell receptor (beta chain) was captured in a study of blood T cells in healthy people across ages. The second PCR ran 7 to 11 cycles with a sample-barcoded 5' primer and J-beta primers. MiXCR was run by TCRdb on the 5' RACE reads, yielding one entry per CDR3 protein. The data show fewer than 900,000 distinct CDR3 sequences, roughly 41% seen once. This clonotype was obtained from an older woman in good health. Sequenced input: blood.

CDR3 sequence (DNA): TGTGCCGGTGGAGGGACAGGGAGAGATCAGCCCCAGCATTTT. Residues: CAGGGTGRDQPQHF. The J gene is TRBJ1-5, the V gene TRBV2; 9 positions agree with TRBD1. V was clipped by 11 bases and J by 5 bases; unmatched bases: 10. Germline V gene data show CDR1 as SNHLY and CDR2 as FYNNEI. CDR3 length: 14 residues.